The clone carrying this T cell receptor (beta chain) came up many times. Its antigen is currently unknown. CDR1 and CDR2 from the germline V gene are LGHNA and YSLEER. After removal of 2 bases from V and 9 bases from J, the junction contained 3 bases not matched to a gene. The length of the CDR3 is 13 residues. Profiling that covered TCR beta VDJ and CDR3 relied on genomic DNA as its template. One entry per CDR3 protein, called by TCRdb with MiXCR from the reads. The data contain some 170,000 distinct CDR3 sequences, around 48% of them seen just once; the ten biggest clones take up around 1%. Individuals selected for sequencing had exhibited CD8+CD57+ cell expansion on flow cytometry. This entry is derived from a study of CD8+CD57+ T cells in acquired aplastic anemia. Overall study: Recorded DNA amounts for sorted CD4+ and CD8+ cells had an average of 3.2 ug. Study observations and caveats: Shared by patients and controls, 25 to 30 CD8+ CDR3s were abundant in patients. A significant difference in CD8+ Simpson's diversity between patients and controls was not found.

V and J are TRBV4-3 and TRBJ2-3; 9 nucleotides match TRBD1. This receptor was taken from a human donor with aplastic anemia. Sequencing was carried out using sorted CD4+, CD8+, or CD8+CD57+ T cells (not recorded which) from PBMCs. The CDR3 sequence is CASSQTGTGTQYF. In DNA, the CDR3 is TGCGCCAGCAGCCAAACCGGGACAGGGACGCAGTATTTT.